This TCR beta chain was retrieved from a study of breast tumors, draining lymph nodes, adjacent tissues. Samples came from axillary lymph nodes draining the breast cancer. The CDR3 runs to 14 residues. V lost 2 bases to trimming and J lost 6 bases, with 14 bases between them. Germline-derived CDR1 and CDR2 are SGHAT and FQNNGV. Points on this clonotype: No antigen is known for it.

In TCRdb, the multiplex PCR reads were re-called with MiXCR into one record per CDR3 protein. The sample lists around 290,000 distinct CDR3 sequences, over 25% occurring once. Study conclusions and caveats: The lymph node origin of tumor T cells was framed as consistent with a hypothesis, not demonstrated. Tumors had less TCR diversity than lymph nodes, more than nontumor tissue. Luminal-like breast cancer showed significantly higher tumor–nontumor repertoire similarity than basal-like. Most tumor T cells seemingly derive from lymph node, then expand in tumor.

The sequence was collected from a female donor with breast cancer. Some clones in this sample may be carry-over from other donors' samples. The sequencing input was axillary lymph node tissue. The chain uses TRBV11-2 and TRBJ2-7; possible D gene TRBD2, 5 bases. The CDR3 sequence: CASSLITGKREQYF. The CDR3, as DNA: TGTGCCAGCAGCTTAATCACGGGGAAACGCGAGCAGTACTTC.